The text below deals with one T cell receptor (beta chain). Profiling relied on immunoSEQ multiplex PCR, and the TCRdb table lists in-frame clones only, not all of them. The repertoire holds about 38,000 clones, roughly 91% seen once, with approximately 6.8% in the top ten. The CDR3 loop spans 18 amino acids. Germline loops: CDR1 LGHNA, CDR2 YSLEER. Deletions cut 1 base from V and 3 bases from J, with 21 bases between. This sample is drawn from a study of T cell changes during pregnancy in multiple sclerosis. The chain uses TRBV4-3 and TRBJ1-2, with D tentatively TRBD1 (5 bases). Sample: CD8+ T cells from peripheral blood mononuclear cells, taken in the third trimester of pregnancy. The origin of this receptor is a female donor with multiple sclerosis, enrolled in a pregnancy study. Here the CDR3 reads CASSQVLRWGVWDYGYTF. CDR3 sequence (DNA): TGCGCCAGCAGCCAAGTCCTGAGGTGGGGGGTCTGGGACTATGGCTACACCTTC.